Presented here are 9 T cell receptor beta chains from one specimen sequenced in a study of T-cell reconstitution after alpha-beta-depleted transplantation in children. For TCRbeta, the library was prepared with unique molecular identifiers. TCRdb redid the calling of the PCR reads with MiXCR, one entry per CDR3 protein. The repertoire holds over 100,000 distinct CDR3 sequences, roughly 7.6% seen once, with roughly 15% in the top ten. The sequenced sample was PBMCs, obtained before TCRalphabeta/CD19-depleted stem cell transplant. These receptors all stem from a boy aged 2-15 years with acute lymphoblastic leukemia, due to receive a stem cell transplant.

This clonotype was seen many times. The CDR3 sequence is CAISRTGGYQETQYF. The DNA of the CDR3 is TGTGCCATCAGTAGGACCGGGGGTTACCAAGAGACCCAGTACTTC. This chain connects TRBV10-3 to TRBJ2-5, with D perhaps TRBD2 (6 bases). Trimming stripped 5 bases from V and 0 bases from J, with 13 bases between. Germline CDR1 and CDR2: ENHRY and SYGVKD. The CDR3 spans 15 residues.

V usage is TRBV6-4 and J usage is TRBJ1-1, with 7 bases identical to TRBD1. This CDR3 spans 14 amino acids. The V gene's germline CDR1 is MRHNA and CDR2 SNTAGT. V shed 6 bases, J shed 4 bases, and the junction held 8 bases outside the gene matches. The CDR3 nucleotides read TGTGCCAGCAGCGCAGGGGGGGAAGCCACTGAAGCTTTCTTT. Protein: CASSAGGEATEAFF.

A word on this clonotype: This clone may be a read error of a much larger clone one base away. The J gene is TRBJ2-1, the V gene TRBV3-1, with a tentative D call TRBD2 (7 bases). Per germline, CDR1 LGHDT and CDR2 YNNKEL (reference sequence). This CDR3 is built from 16 residues. CDR3: CACSQRRRGPYNEQFF. The CDR3 DNA sequence: TGTGCCTGCAGCCAAAGGCGGCGGGGGCCATACAATGAGCAGTTCTTC.

Worth noting for this clonotype: A read error may be the cause here, since a much bigger clone is one base away. The CDR3 carries no conserved terminal phenylalanine or tryptophan, so it likely arises from a read error. CDR3 sequence reads: CSVQYRGNTEAFC. The CDR3, as DNA: TGCAGCGTCCAGTACAGGGGGAACACTGAAGCTTTCTGT. The V gene is TRBV29-1, the J gene TRBJ1-1, with TRBD1 matching over 7 bases. This CDR3 region has 13 residues. V trimming: 6 bases; J trimming: 1 base; junction bases outside the gene matches: 5. The germline V gene has CDR1 SQVTM and CDR2 ANQGSEA.

The rearrangement links TRBV6-1 to TRBJ1-2; TRBD1 matches at 8 bases. The CDR3 spans 14 residues. Germline CDR1 is MNHNS and CDR2 is SASEGT. V trimming: 6 bases; J trimming: 2 bases; junction bases outside the gene matches: 5. In DNA, the CDR3 is TGTGCCAGCAGCCGGGGACAGGCGAACTATGGCTACACCTTC. This sequence encodes CASSRGQANYGYTF.

The table lists this clonotype with many counts. V is TRBV12-3 or TRBV12-4 and J is TRBJ2-3; D might be TRBD1 (6 bases). Trimming took 2 bases from V and 3 from J, leaving 9 bases between them. This CDR3 has 14 amino acids. In DNA form, the CDR3 reads TGTGCCAGCAGTTTACGGCAGGGGACAGATACGCAGTATTTT. It is translated as CASSLRQGTDTQYF.

This clonotype has ten or more counts. As DNA, the CDR3 is TGCGCCAGTTTCGCCGGGACTAGCGACAATGAGCAGTTCTTC. It yields the protein CASFAGTSDNEQFF. The rearrangement joins TRBV5-1 to TRBJ2-1; 10 bases line up with TRBD2. J gave up 5 bases and V 8 bases, and 7 bases lay outside the gene matches. Germline lookup yields CDR1 SGHRS and CDR2 YFSETQ. The CDR3 runs 14 residues.

This clonotype was observed many times. The V call is TRBV5-1, the J call TRBJ2-7, with 9 bases that match TRBD1. The CDR3 runs to 14 residues. CDR1 and CDR2 from the germline V gene are SGHRS and YFSETQ. After removal of 4 bases from V and 4 bases from J, the junction contained 6 bases not matched to a gene. The CDR3 sequence is CASSPDRGRYEQYF. DNA of the CDR3: TGCGCCAGCAGCCCGGACAGGGGACGGTACGAGCAGTACTTC.

This clonotype was seen ten or more times. V is TRBV20-1 and J is TRBJ1-1; TRBD1 matches 8 bases. Germline loops: CDR1 DFQATT, CDR2 SNEGSKA (reference sequence). V shed 3 bases and J 5 bases; nucleotides not matched to a gene: 8. The CDR3 runs to 14 residues. CDR3 amino acids: CSARPPTGDTEAFF. The CDR3, as DNA: TGCAGTGCTAGGCCCCCGACAGGGGATACTGAAGCTTTCTTT.